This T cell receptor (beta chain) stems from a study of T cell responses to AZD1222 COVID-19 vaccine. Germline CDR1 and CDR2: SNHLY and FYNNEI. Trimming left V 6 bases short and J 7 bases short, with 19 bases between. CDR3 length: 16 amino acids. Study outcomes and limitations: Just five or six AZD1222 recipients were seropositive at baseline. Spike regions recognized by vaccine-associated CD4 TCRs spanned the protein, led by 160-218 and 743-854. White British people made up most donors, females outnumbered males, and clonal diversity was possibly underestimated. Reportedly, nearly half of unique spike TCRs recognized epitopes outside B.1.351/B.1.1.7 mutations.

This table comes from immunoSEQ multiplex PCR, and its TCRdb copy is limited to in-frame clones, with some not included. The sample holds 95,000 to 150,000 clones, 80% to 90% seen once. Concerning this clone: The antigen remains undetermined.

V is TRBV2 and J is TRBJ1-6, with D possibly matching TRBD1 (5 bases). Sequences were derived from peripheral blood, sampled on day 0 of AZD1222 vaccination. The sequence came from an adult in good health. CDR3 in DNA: TGTGCCAGCAGGGACCAGGGAGCATCTAGGAATTCACCCCTCCACTTT. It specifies CASRDQGASRNSPLHF.